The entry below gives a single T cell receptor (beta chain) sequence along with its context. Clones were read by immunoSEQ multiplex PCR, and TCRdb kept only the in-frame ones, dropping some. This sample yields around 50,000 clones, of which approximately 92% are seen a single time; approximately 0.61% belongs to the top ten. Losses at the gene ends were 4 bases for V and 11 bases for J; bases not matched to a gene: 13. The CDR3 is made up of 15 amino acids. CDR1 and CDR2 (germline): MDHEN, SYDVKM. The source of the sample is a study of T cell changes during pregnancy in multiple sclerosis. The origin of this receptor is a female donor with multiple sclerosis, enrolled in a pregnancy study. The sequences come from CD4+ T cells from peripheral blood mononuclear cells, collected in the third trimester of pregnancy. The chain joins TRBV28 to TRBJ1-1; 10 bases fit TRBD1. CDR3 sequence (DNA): TGTGCCAGCAGTTATGACAGGGGGCGGACCCGGGAGGCTTTCTTT. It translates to CASSYDRGRTREAFF. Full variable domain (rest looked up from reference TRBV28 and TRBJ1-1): DVKVTQSSRYLVKRTGEKVFLECVQDMDHENMFWYRQDPGLGLRLIYFSYDVKMKEKGDIPEGYSVSREKKERFSLILESASTNQTSMYLCASSYDRGRTREAFFGQGTRLTVV.